These T cell receptor beta chains were read from a single sample in a study of regulatory T cells in long-lasting Graves disease. TCRdb re-called the multiplex PCR reads through MiXCR, storing one row per CDR3 protein. Here the sample spans some 370,000 distinct CDR3 sequences, around 11% being singletons. The sample was also linked to a second study, of T cells in Graves' hyperthyroidism and ophthalmopathy.

The specimen comprised peripheral blood mononuclear cells (PBMCs), sampled at new diagnosis, from a patient treated with antithyroid drugs. The receptors were gathered from a woman under 30 with Graves disease. The CDR3 runs from the conserved cysteine through the conserved F or W. The order of the fields is clone size, D gene, J gene, V gene, CDR3 DNA, CDR3 protein. A D gene is named only where the DNA matches it firmly. Clone size is not always given. Where it is, it says once, few, many or a class for expanded clones.

size: many
D: NA
J: TRBJ1-5
V: TRBV12-3/TRBV12-4
DNA: TGTGCCAGCAGCTTTTCAAGCAATCAGCCCCAGCATTTT
CDR3: CASSFSSNQPQHF

size: many
D: NA
J: TRBJ2-6
V: TRBV6-2/TRBV6-3
DNA: TGTGCCAGCAGTCCCAACTGGGGGTTCAACTCTGGGGCCAACGTCCTGACTTTC
CDR3: CASSPNWGFNSGANVLTF

size: NA
D: TRBD1
J: TRBJ2-3
V: TRBV29-1
DNA: TGCAGCGTTGGGCCACAGGGGAGCACAGATACGCAGTATTTT
CDR3: CSVGPQGSTDTQYF

size: many
D: NA
J: TRBJ2-1
V: TRBV6-5
DNA: TGTGCCAGCAGTTACCCATCGGGGAGTGAGCAGTTCTTC
CDR3: CASSYPSGSEQFF

size: many
D: TRBD2
J: TRBJ2-3
V: TRBV12-3/TRBV12-4
DNA: TGTGCCAGCAGTTCCCGAGGACTAGCGGAAACCACAGATACGCAGTATTTT
CDR3: CASSSRGLAETTDTQYF

size: many
D: NA
J: TRBJ1-5
V: TRBV28
DNA: TGTGCCAGCCGGGCCCACCTTAACCGGGCCCAGCATTTT
CDR3: CASRAHLNRAQHF

size: few
D: TRBD2
J: TRBJ2-3
V: TRBV30
DNA: TGTGCCTGGACCGGCGGGGGGACATATATAAGCACAGATACGCAGTATTTT
CDR3: CAWTGGGTYISTDTQYF

size: many
D: TRBD1
J: TRBJ1-1
V: TRBV20-1
DNA: TGCAGTGCTAGACCCGTTGACAGGGGTACCACTGAAGCTTTCTTT
CDR3: CSARPVDRGTTEAFF

size: many
D: TRBD1
J: TRBJ1-5
V: TRBV20-1
DNA: TGCAGTGCTAGAGGTAGAGGAGGGGGCGGTCAGCCCCAGCATTTT
CDR3: CSARGRGGGGQPQHF

size: many
D: TRBD1
J: TRBJ1-5
V: TRBV5-5
DNA: TGTGCCAGCAGCTTCAGGGGGTCTCAGCCCCAGCATTTT
CDR3: CASSFRGSQPQHF

size: many
D: NA
J: TRBJ2-7
V: TRBV11-1
DNA: TGTGCCAGCAGCTTTAGGGGTCAGGGGAGAAACGAGCAGTACTTC
CDR3: CASSFRGQGRNEQYF

size: many
D: NA
J: TRBJ2-3
V: TRBV7-3
DNA: TGTGCCAGCAGCTTGGGCGAGGGGGACTTGTTCACAGATACGCAGTATTTT
CDR3: CASSLGEGDLFTDTQYF

size: many
D: NA
J: TRBJ2-7
V: TRBV27
DNA: TGTGCCAGCAGTTTAGTGAGCGGAGATTCCTACGAGCAGTACTTC
CDR3: CASSLVSGDSYEQYF

size: NA
D: NA
J: TRBJ1-5
V: TRBV19
DNA: TGTGCCAGTAGTATATTGCAGGGGCTTAGTAGCAATCAGCCCCAGCATTTT
CDR3: CASSILQGLSSNQPQHF

size: few
D: TRBD2
J: TRBJ2-7
V: TRBV4-2
DNA: TGTGCCAGCAGCCAAGATCCAGCGGGGAACTACGAGCAGTACTTC
CDR3: CASSQDPAGNYEQYF